This TCR beta chain was found in a study of blood T cell repertoires in COVID-19. Study overall: There were acute and convalescent COVID-19 samples, and they came from the United States, Italy and Spain. PBMCs, B-cell-depleted T cells, or T cells provided the cDNA or gDNA that made up the material.

Authors' data handling: Nucleated cell number was recorded as an estimate derived from reference gene primer amplification. Assay: immunoSEQ multiplex PCR; the TCRdb copy retains only in-frame clones and omits some. V and J calls and clone size are those listed in that table; D and trimming were worked out from the DNA. The profile shows about 140,000 clones, around 88% of them singletons. V lost 3 bases and J 0 bases, leaving 14 bases between the germline ends. The germline V gene encodes CDR1 LNHDA and CDR2 SQIVND (reference sequence). The CDR3 has 16 amino acids. V usage is TRBV19 and J usage is TRBJ1-1; weak D call: TRBD1 (5 bases). Sequencing was done on a sample of peripheral blood. This clonotype originated in a woman aged 55-70 years with acute or convalescent COVID-19. CDR3 sequence reads: CASSMVGAGVNTEAFF. CDR3 in DNA: TGTGCCAGTAGTATGGTTGGGGCAGGAGTGAACACTGAAGCTTTCTTT.